This T cell receptor beta chain comes out of a study of Ad26.COV2.S vaccination and SARS-CoV-2 variants. The treatment: about 20 received Ad26.COV2.S at low or high dose, single or two shots; 5 received placebo; per-sample allocation not given. Day 63 following the first vaccine or placebo injection was when the samples were taken. TCRdb's copy holds only in-frame clones and misses some; the assay was immunoSEQ multiplex PCR. The data contain a few hundred thousand clones, around 91% of them singletons. The receptor's source is a person aged 18-60 years who received the Ad26.COV2.S COVID-19 vaccine or a placebo. The starting material was peripheral blood, obtained in a trial of Ad26.COV2.S vaccine versus placebo.

The CDR3 protein is CASSTSSPGYTF. The CDR3 DNA reads TGTGCCAGTAGTACCTCCTCGCCCGGCTACACCTTC. This chain joins TRBV19 and TRBJ1-2; no clear D gene. This CDR3 region has 12 residues. Trimming removed 4 bases from V and 8 bases from J, with 11 bases in between. Germline V gives CDR1 LNHDA, CDR2 SQIVND (reference sequence).